Listed here are 29 T cell receptor beta chains from one sample, sequenced in a study of T cells after yellow fever vaccination. TCRdb redid the calling of the 5' RACE reads with MiXCR, one entry per CDR3 protein. The sample shows approximately 300,000 distinct CDR3 sequences, around 7.3% of them seen only once. The material was PBMCs, obtained 45 days after the first yellow fever vaccination. The receptors shown here come from a man between 18 and 29 years old who received the YFV17D yellow fever vaccine.

This clonotype was counted only a few times. The chain joins TRBV6-5 to TRBJ1-2, with D hard to call. Germline V CDR1 and CDR2: MNHEY, SVGAGI. This CDR3 region has 14 residues. V lost 7 bases, J lost 4 bases, and 16 bases lay in between. The CDR3 is CASTNPGSPYGYTF. CDR3 DNA sequence: TGTGCCAGCACCAACCCGGGGAGCCCCTATGGCTACACCTTC.

V gene TRBV27 combines with J gene TRBJ2-2, with 7 bases lining up with TRBD2. This CDR3 has 14 amino acids. Trimming took 8 bases from V and 1 from J; bases not matched to a gene: 4. CDR1 and CDR2 from the germline V gene are MNHEY and SMNVEV (reference sequence). CDR3 bases: TGTGCCAGCGGCGGGGGATGGAACACCGGGGAGCTGTTTTTT. Protein: CASGGGWNTGELFF.

In its sample, this clonotype ranks as medium-sized. The J gene is TRBJ1-1, the V gene TRBV29-1; D remains unclear. Germline values: CDR1 SQVTM, CDR2 ANQGSEA. CDR3 length: 12 residues. Trimming shortened V by 3 bases and J by 6 bases, and 11 bases separated the two germline ends. CDR3 protein: CSVDAGNAEAFF. Written as DNA, the CDR3 is TGCAGCGTTGATGCGGGCAACGCTGAAGCTTTCTTT. The complete variable domain, with remaining parts taken from reference TRBV29-1 and TRBJ1-1, reads SAVISQKPSRDICQRGTSLTIQCQVDSQVTMMFWYRQQPGQSLTLIATANQGSEATYESGFVIDKFPISRPNLTFSTLTVSNMSPEDSSIYLCSVDAGNAEAFFGQGTRLTVV.

The V gene is TRBV4-2, the J gene TRBJ1-3; D gene unclear. The CDR3 has 18 amino acids. Trimming left V 0 bases short and J 3 bases short, with 18 bases between. Germline CDR1 LGHNA, CDR2 YNFKEQ. CDR3 DNA sequence: TGTGCCAGCAGCCAAGATATAGGGAGGATGTTTTTTGGAAACACCATATATTTT. As protein: CASSQDIGRMFFGNTIYF.

The rearrangement uses TRBV3-1 and TRBJ2-3; 10 bases map to TRBD2. V was pared by 7 bases and J by 6 bases, with 7 bases of the junction left unmatched. CDR1 and CDR2 from the germline V gene are LGHDT and YNNKEL (reference sequence). This CDR3 contains 14 residues. CDR3 in DNA: TGTGCCAGCACGACGGGACTAGCGCTGGATACGCAGTATTTT. It yields the protein CASTTGLALDTQYF.

The chain has TRBV6-1 and TRBJ1-1, with D unclear. Per the germline V gene, CDR1 is MNHNS and CDR2 is SASEGT. Trimming removed 1 base at V and 5 bases at J, with 14 bases between. The CDR3 is made up of 15 amino acids. In DNA form, the CDR3 reads TGTGCCAGCAGTGAAGTGACGGGTTGGATTACTGAAGCTTTCTTT. Protein sequence: CASSEVTGWITEAFF.

This clonotype was picked up many times. In DNA, the CDR3 is TGCGCCAGCAGCCAAGAGGACTATAATTCACCCCTCCACTTT. Amino acid sequence: CASSQEDYNSPLHF. The chain recombines TRBV4-3 with TRBJ1-6; unclear D gene. CDR1 LGHNA and CDR2 YSLEER come from the germline V gene. This CDR3 spans 14 amino acids. Trimming took off 0 bases at V and 3 bases at J, with 3 bases between the two ends.

Note on this clonotype: A read error may account for a junction end that differs from germline. The chain joins TRBV7-3 to TRBJ2-5; 8 positions match TRBD2. CDR3 length: 15 residues. The germline V gene encodes CDR1 SGHTA and CDR2 FQGTGA. CDR3 coding DNA: TGTGCCAGCAGCCCCGGGGGGGGATCCCAAGAGACCCGGTACTTC. This codes for CASSPGGGSQETRYF.

This clonotype was seen a handful of times. The J gene is TRBJ2-7, the V gene TRBV7-8; 8 nucleotides line up with TRBD2. CDR3 length equals 16 residues. Germline-derived CDR1 and CDR2 are SGHVS and FQNEAQ. The J segment lost 2 bases and the V segment lost 0 bases, leaving 6 bases of the junction unmatched. CDR3 DNA sequence: TGTGCCAGCAGCTTAGCGCCAGCGGGGGCAACCTACGAGCAGTACGTC. Its protein is CASSLAPAGATYEQYV.

This clonotype was counted a few times. The chain carries TRBV12-3 or TRBV12-4 and TRBJ1-1, with 9 nucleotides matching TRBD1. This CDR3 is built from 12 residues. Trimming at V came to 9 bases and at J to 5 bases, leaving 4 bases not matched to a gene. CDR3 DNA sequence: TGTGCCAGTACAGGGGGCCGGACTGAAGCTTTCTTT. Amino acids: CASTGGRTEAFF.

The chain has TRBV5-5 and TRBJ2-7; 7 nucleotides match TRBD1. V shed 5 bases, J shed 5 bases, and the junction held 10 bases outside the gene matches. CDR1 SGHKS and CDR2 YYEKEE come from the germline V gene (reference sequence). This CDR3 comprises 14 residues. CDR3 DNA sequence: TGTGCCAGCAGTTTTTCCGGGACAGCGAACGAGCAGTACGTC. It yields the protein CASSFSGTANEQYV.

This clonotype came up a few times. The V and J genes are TRBV15 and TRBJ2-1, with a possible D match to TRBD2 (5 bases). Looked up from germline, CDR1 is LNHNV and CDR2 is YYDKDF (reference sequence). The CDR3 extends over 15 amino acids. The V gene lost 0 bases and the J gene lost 7 bases, with 13 bases spanning the gap. CDR3 in DNA: TGTGCCACCAGCAGAGATCTCGGGGTATCAAATGAGCAGTTCTTC. Residues: CATSRDLGVSNEQFF.

This clonotype was found many times. The CDR3, as DNA: TGTGCCAGCAGCCAGGCTAGACCTGGTCGGGCCTCTGGGGCCAACGTCCTGACTTTC. Translation: CASSQARPGRASGANVLTF. This chain links TRBV4-2 with TRBJ2-6; D remains ambiguous. Germline lookup yields CDR1 LGHNA and CDR2 YNFKEQ. The CDR3 covers 19 residues. Trimming removed 3 bases at V and 0 bases at J, with 18 bases between.

This clonotype was counted a few times. This chain connects TRBV11-2 to TRBJ2-3, with TRBD1 identical over 8 bases. V lost 3 bases to trimming and J lost 2 bases; unmatched junction nucleotides: 7. Germline V gene lookup returns CDR1 SGHAT and CDR2 FQNNGV. This CDR3 is 16 amino acids long. The CDR3 sequence: CASSFRGRSSTDTQYF. The CDR3 nucleotides are TGTGCCAGCAGCTTCAGGGGGCGGTCTTCCACAGATACGCAGTATTTT.

The CDR3 protein is CASSLAFEKLFF. The CDR3 DNA is TGCGCCAGCAGCTTGGCCTTTGAAAAACTGTTTTTT. The chain carries TRBV5-1 and TRBJ1-4; D uncertain. CDR3 length equals 12 residues. Germline CDR1 SGHRS, CDR2 YFSETQ. V was pared by 0 bases and J by 7 bases, with 4 bases between.

The chain recombines TRBV7-2 with TRBJ2-3; tentatively, D is TRBD2 (6 bases). CDR3 length equals 14 residues. V lost 1 base and J 6 bases, leaving 11 bases between the germline ends. Germline assignment: CDR1 SGHTA and CDR2 FQGNSA. CDR3 loop: CASSLGREWDTQYF. CDR3 DNA: TGTGCCAGCAGCTTAGGGCGGGAATGGGATACGCAGTATTTT.

The chain couples TRBV18 to TRBJ1-2; D ambiguous. Trimming removed 2 bases at V and 5 bases at J, with 6 bases between. The germline gives CDR1 KGHSH, CDR2 LQKENI. The length of the CDR3 is 12 residues. CDR3: CASSPYGYGYTF. The CDR3 region has the DNA TGTGCCAGCTCACCATACGGGTATGGCTACACCTTC.

This clonotype has a handful of counts. V usage is TRBV12-3 or TRBV12-4 and J usage is TRBJ2-7, with D tentatively TRBD1 or TRBD2 (6 bases each). The CDR3 spans 13 residues. With 6 bases removed from V and 3 bases from J, the gap between germline ends came to 12 bases. In DNA form, the CDR3 reads TGTGCCAGCAGGGGGGGCCTCCTCTACGAGCAGTACTTC. This codes for CASRGGLLYEQYF.

The chain employs TRBV7-9 and TRBJ2-1; D is perhaps TRBD1 (6 bases). Germline CDR1 and CDR2: SEHNR and FQNEAQ (reference sequence). The V end lost 5 bases, the J end lost 9 bases, and 11 bases lay between the germline ends. CDR3 length equals 12 residues. The CDR3 DNA sequence: TGTGCCAGCAGCATACAGGGATCTGAGCAGTTCTTC. Its translation: CASSIQGSEQFF. Drawing the rest from reference TRBV7-9 and TRBJ2-1, the complete variable domain is DTGVSQNPRHKITKRGQNVTFRCDPISEHNRLYWYRQTLGQGPEFLTYFQNEAQLEKSRLLSDRFSAERPKGSFSTLEIQRTEQGDSAMYLCASSIQGSEQFFGPGTRLTVL.

This clonotype was detected only a few times. This chain links TRBV7-9 with TRBJ2-1; possible D gene TRBD1, 5 bases. Trimming shortened V by 5 bases and J by 8 bases, and 10 bases separated the two germline ends. CDR1 and CDR2 (germline): SEHNR, FQNEAQ (reference sequence). The CDR3 sequence is 12 residues long. CDR3 sequence (DNA): TGTGCCAGCAGCCCGCAGGGTTATGAGCAGTTCTTC. The encoded protein is CASSPQGYEQFF.

This clonotype was seen ten or more times. This CDR3 is CASSPSRSTDTQYF. The CDR3 DNA follows: TGTGCCAGCTCACCGAGCCGGAGCACAGATACGCAGTATTTT. The chain has TRBV18 and TRBJ2-3; D call uncertain. The length of the CDR3 is 14 residues. Germline lookup yields CDR1 KGHSH and CDR2 LQKENI. Trimming took off 3 bases at V and 0 bases at J, with 7 bases between the two ends. The full variable domain, its missing parts supplied by reference TRBV18 and TRBJ2-3, is NAGVMQNPRHLVRRRGQEARLRCSPMKGHSHVYWYRQLPEEGLKFMVYLQKENIIDESGMPKERFSAEFPKEGPSILRIQQVVRGDSAAYFCASSPSRSTDTQYFGPGTRLTVL.

This clonotype was counted a few times. V usage is TRBV10-3 and J usage is TRBJ2-1; D is unclear. The CDR3 totals 13 residues. The V end was cut by 0 bases, the J end by 8 bases, with 8 bases between. CDR1 ENHRY and CDR2 SYGVKD come from the germline V gene. CDR3 coding DNA: TGTGCCATCAGTGAGTCGAGGTCCCATGAGCAGTTCTTC. Translating it yields CAISESRSHEQFF.

As concerns this clonotype: One end of the junction varies from germline; a read error may be responsible. V gene TRBV7-2 combines with J gene TRBJ2-3; possibly TRBD2 for D (6 bases). The CDR3 consists of 16 residues. Germline lookup yields CDR1 SGHTA and CDR2 FQGNSA. The CDR3 DNA is TGTGCCTGCAGCTTAGACCCAGCGGGTGTGTCCGATACGCAGTATTTT. This encodes CACSLDPAGVSDTQYF.

This rearrangement joins TRBV29-1 to TRBJ1-5; a possible D gene is TRBD1 (5 bases). CDR1 and CDR2 from the germline V gene are SQVTM and ANQGSEA. The V end was cut by 4 bases, the J end by 4 bases, with 17 bases between. The CDR3 length is 15 residues. The CDR3 DNA is TGCAGCGTTGTGGCCCCCGGGACGGGAAATCAGCCCCAGCATTTT. Its protein is CSVVAPGTGNQPQHF.

The chain is built from TRBV6-5 and TRBJ2-2; a possible D gene is TRBD1 (5 bases). The V end was cut by 0 bases, the J end by 6 bases, with 11 bases between. The CDR3 is 15 residues long. Germline V gene data show CDR1 as MNHEY and CDR2 as SVGAGI. The CDR3 DNA sequence: TGTGCCAGCAGTTACTCCGACAGCCTACCCGGGGAGCTGTTTTTT. Translation: CASSYSDSLPGELFF.

The V gene is TRBV20-1, the J gene TRBJ1-2; TRBD1 matches at 7 bases. The trim removed 2 bases at V and 4 bases at J, leaving 19 bases unmatched. Germline CDR1 and CDR2: DFQATT and SNEGSKA (reference sequence). The CDR3 totals 18 residues. The CDR3 DNA reads TGCAGTGCTAGATTTGCTCCGGGACAGACGACGCCGGCCTATGGCTACACCTTC. It specifies CSARFAPGQTTPAYGYTF.

The CDR3 here is CASSGQGKGGEKLFF. The CDR3 coding sequence is TGTGCCAGCAGCGGACAGGGGAAAGGAGGTGAAAAACTGTTTTTT. This chain links TRBV4-2 with TRBJ1-4; 9 bases fit TRBD1. The V gene's germline CDR1 is LGHNA and CDR2 YNFKEQ. V lost 5 bases, J lost 7 bases, and 8 bases stayed unmatched. The CDR3 sequence is 15 residues long.

In its sample, this clonotype was seen a few times. The genes are TRBV28 and TRBJ2-1; TRBD2 matches 10 bases. The CDR3 runs to 15 residues. Germline-derived CDR1 and CDR2 are MDHEN and SYDVKM. Unmatched junction bases numbered 6, after V lost 6 bases and J lost 4 bases. CDR3 loop: CASRAGTSVYNEQFF. The CDR3 DNA is TGTGCCAGCAGAGCCGGGACTAGCGTATACAATGAGCAGTTCTTC.

This clonotype was counted ten times or more. The chain combines TRBV18 with TRBJ2-7; TRBD1 matches 7 bases. J lost 0 bases, V lost 8 bases, and 4 bases had no gene match. The V gene's germline CDR1 is KGHSH and CDR2 LQKENI. This CDR3 comprises 13 residues. CDR3 nucleotides: TGTGCCAGCAGCCCAGGGGGCTCCTACGAGCAGTACTTC. This gives the protein CASSPGGSYEQYF.